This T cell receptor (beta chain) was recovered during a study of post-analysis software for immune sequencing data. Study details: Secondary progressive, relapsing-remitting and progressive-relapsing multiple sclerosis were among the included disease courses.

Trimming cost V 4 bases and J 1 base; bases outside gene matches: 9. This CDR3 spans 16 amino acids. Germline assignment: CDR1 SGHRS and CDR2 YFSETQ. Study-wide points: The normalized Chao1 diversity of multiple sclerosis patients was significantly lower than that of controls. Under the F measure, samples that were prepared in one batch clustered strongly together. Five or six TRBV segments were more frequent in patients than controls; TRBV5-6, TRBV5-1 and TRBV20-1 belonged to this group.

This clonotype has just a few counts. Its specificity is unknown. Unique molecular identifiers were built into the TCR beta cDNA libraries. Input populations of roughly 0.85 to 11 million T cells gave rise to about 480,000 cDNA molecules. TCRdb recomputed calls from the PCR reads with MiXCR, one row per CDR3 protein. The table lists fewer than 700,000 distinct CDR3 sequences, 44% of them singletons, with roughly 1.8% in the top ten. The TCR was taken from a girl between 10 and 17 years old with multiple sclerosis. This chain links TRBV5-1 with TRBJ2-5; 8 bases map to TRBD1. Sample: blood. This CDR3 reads CASSNGQGAFQETQYF. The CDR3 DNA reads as TGCGCCAGCAGCAACGGCCAGGGGGCGTTCCAAGAGACCCAGTACTTC. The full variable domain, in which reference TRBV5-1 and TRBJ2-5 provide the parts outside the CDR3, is KAGVTQTPRYLIKTRGQQVTLSCSPISGHRSVSWYQQTPGQGLQFLFEYFSETQRNKGNFPGRFSGRQFSNSRSEMNVSTLELGDSALYLCASSNGQGAFQETQYFGPGTRLLVL.